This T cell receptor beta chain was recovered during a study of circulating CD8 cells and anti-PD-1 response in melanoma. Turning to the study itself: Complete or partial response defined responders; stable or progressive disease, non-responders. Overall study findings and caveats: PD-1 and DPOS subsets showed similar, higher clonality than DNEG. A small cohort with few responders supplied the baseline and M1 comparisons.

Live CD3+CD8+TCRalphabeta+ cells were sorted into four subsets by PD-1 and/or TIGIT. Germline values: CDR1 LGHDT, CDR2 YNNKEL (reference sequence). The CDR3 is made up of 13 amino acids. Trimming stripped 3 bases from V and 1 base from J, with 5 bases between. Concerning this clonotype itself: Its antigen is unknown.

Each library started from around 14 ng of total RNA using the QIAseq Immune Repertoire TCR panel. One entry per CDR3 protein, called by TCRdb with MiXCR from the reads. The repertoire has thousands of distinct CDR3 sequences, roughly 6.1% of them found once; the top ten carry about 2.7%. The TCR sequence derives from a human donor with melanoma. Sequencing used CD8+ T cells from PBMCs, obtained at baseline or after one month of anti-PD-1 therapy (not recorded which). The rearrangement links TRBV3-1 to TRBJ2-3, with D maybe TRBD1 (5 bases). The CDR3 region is CASSQGRTDTQYF. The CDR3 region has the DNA TGTGCCAGCAGCCAGGGGCGCACAGATACGCAGTATTTT.